This record looks at one TCR beta chain sequence and its context. This entry belongs to a study of blood T cell repertoires in COVID-19. Enrolled through a virtual design, the participants were between roughly 18 and 95 years of age and came from about two dozen US areas. Participant reports of clinical history set cohort assignment. Germline CDR1 is MGHRA and CDR2 is YSYEKL. Trimming took 0 bases from V and 4 from J, leaving 7 bases between them. CDR3 length equals 15 residues. Original processing methods: Amplification with reference gene primers provided the estimates of nucleated cell counts. The table came from immunoSEQ multiplex PCR; TCRdb's copy has only in-frame clones and leaves some out. V and J calls and clone size come straight from that table; D and trimming were deduced from the DNA. In the table there are 350,000 or so clones, almost 90% of which are singletons.

The chain joins TRBV4-1 to TRBJ2-6; D gene unclear. This receptor was taken from a woman in her 30s who had been exposed to COVID-19. The source material was PBMCs or T cells enriched from blood (not recorded which). The CDR3: CASSQDRGGANVLTF. The CDR3 DNA is TGCGCCAGCAGCCAAGATCGAGGAGGGGCCAACGTCCTGACTTTC.